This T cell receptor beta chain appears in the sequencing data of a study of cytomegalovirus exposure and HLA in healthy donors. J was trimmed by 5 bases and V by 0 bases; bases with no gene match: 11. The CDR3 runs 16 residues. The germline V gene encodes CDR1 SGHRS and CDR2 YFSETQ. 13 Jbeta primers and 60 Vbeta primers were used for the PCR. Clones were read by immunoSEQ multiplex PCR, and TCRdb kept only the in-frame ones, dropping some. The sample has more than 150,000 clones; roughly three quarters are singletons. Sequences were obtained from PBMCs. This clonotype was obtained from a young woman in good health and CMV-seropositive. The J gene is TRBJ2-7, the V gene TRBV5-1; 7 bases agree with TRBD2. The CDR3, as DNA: TGCGCCAGCAGCTTGGCCGTGGCGGGGGACCCCCACGAGCAGTACTTC. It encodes CASSLAVAGDPHEQYF.